The clone carrying this T cell receptor beta chain was observed many times. Combining a sample-barcoded 5' primer with a J-beta primer mix, a second PCR ran for roughly 6 to 12 cycles. Unique molecular identifiers of 12 random nucleotides labeled each cDNA. MiXCR, run by TCRdb on the 5' RACE reads, gives a single entry per CDR3 protein. The table includes 1.5 million to 2 million distinct CDR3 sequences, 28% detected once. These data are taken from a study of blood T cells in healthy people across ages. V was cut by 5 bases and J by 7 bases, with 12 bases left in between. The germline V gene encodes CDR1 SGHTA and CDR2 FQGNSA. The CDR3 sequence is 13 residues long.

Sample: blood. The rearrangement links TRBV7-2 to TRBJ2-1, with unresolved D. This TCR derives from a woman in her 30s in good health. Here the CDR3 DNA reads TGTGCCAGCAGCAATGGGCCCGTGAATGAGCAGTTCTTC. This sequence encodes CASSNGPVNEQFF.